This entry lists 21 T cell receptor beta chains sequenced from one sample in a study of blood T cells in healthy people across ages (dated by TCRdb to the mid-2010s). The method behind the library was 5' RACE. Sequencer: Illumina HiSeq 2500. The second PCR ran for roughly 6 to 11 cycles and used a J-beta primer mix along with a sample-barcoded 5' primer. TCRdb reran the public reads through fastp at Q25 and MiXCR, keeping productive beta chains. Each CDR3 protein appears once, grouped with its most common genes and DNA. This sample gives 1 million to 1.2 million distinct CDR3 sequences in total; around two fifths of them show up just once. The ten most abundant clones make up roughly 13% of the sample. Sequencing used blood. All receptors derive from a man younger than 35 in good health.

This rearrangement joins TRBV20-1 to TRBJ1-4, with D possibly matching TRBD1 (6 bases). Trimming took 3 bases from V and 3 from J, leaving 11 bases between them. This CDR3 has 14 amino acids. The germline gives CDR1 DFQATT, CDR2 SNEGSKA (reference sequence). CDR3 sequence (DNA): TGCAGTGCTAGGGAAGGACAGTCTAATGAAAAACTGTTTTTT. It translates to CSAREGQSNEKLFF.

The rearrangement joins TRBV20-1 to TRBJ2-1; maybe TRBD1 (5 bases). The germline V and J ends were trimmed by 0 bases and 7 bases, with 16 bases remaining between them. Germline CDR1 reads DFQATT; CDR2 reads SNEGSKA (reference sequence). This CDR3 is 15 amino acids long. CDR3 coding DNA: TGCAGTGCTAGAGATGCCGCAGGGAATAATAATGAGCAGTTCTTC. It translates to CSARDAAGNNNEQFF.

The chain uses TRBV7-3 and TRBJ2-5, with D unclear. The CDR3 runs 13 residues. V was shortened by 3 bases and J by 1 base, with 6 bases between the two germline ends. Germline CDR1 reads SGHTA; CDR2 reads FQGTGA. The CDR3 region is CASSLNAQETQYF. CDR3 bases: TGTGCCAGCAGCTTGAATGCCCAAGAGACCCAGTACTTC.

This clonotype has a handful of counts. V usage is TRBV7-2 and J usage is TRBJ1-6; D is unresolved. The CDR3 loop spans 14 amino acids. Germline V lookup: CDR1 SGHTA, CDR2 FQGNSA. Trimming stripped 5 bases from V and 8 bases from J, with 13 bases between. The CDR3, as DNA: TGTGCCAGCAGCAGAGGGAGTCTGGATTCACCCCTCCACTTT. Translating it yields CASSRGSLDSPLHF.

The sample holds one count of this clonotype. The chain joins TRBV7-2 to TRBJ2-1; D gene ambiguous. The V end lost 1 base, the J end lost 5 bases, and 12 bases lay between the germline ends. Germline CDR1 and CDR2: SGHTA and FQGNSA. This CDR3 has 15 residues. The CDR3: CASSLGLEADNEQFF. The DNA of the CDR3 is TGTGCCAGCAGCTTAGGGCTAGAGGCGGACAATGAGCAGTTCTTC. The entire variable domain, with the rest obtained from reference TRBV7-2 and TRBJ2-1, is as follows: GAGVSQSPSNKVTEKGKDVELRCDPISGHTALYWYRQSLGQGLEFLIYFQGNSAPDKSGLPSDRFSAERTGGSVSTLTIQRTQQEDSAVYLCASSLGLEADNEQFFGPGTRLTVL.

This clonotype was found a few times. The CDR3 nucleotides are TGTGCCAGCAGCTTACGGGCCAACCTCTATAATTCACCCCTCCACTTT. This sequence encodes CASSLRANLYNSPLHF. The chain couples TRBV7-2 to TRBJ1-6; unclear D gene. Germline assignment: CDR1 SGHTA and CDR2 FQGNSA. This CDR3 is 16 amino acids long. Trimming pared 2 bases from V and 3 bases from J, leaving 11 bases between.

CDR3 sequence reads: CASSWDGELFF. CDR3 DNA: TGTGCCAGCAGCTGGGACGGGGAGCTGTTTTTT. The gene calls are TRBV5-6 and TRBJ2-2; D not certain. The V end was cut by 3 bases, the J end by 7 bases, with 4 bases between. CDR1 and CDR2 (germline): SGHDT, YYEEEE. There are 11 residues in the CDR3. The full variable domain, with the rest looked up from reference TRBV5-6 and TRBJ2-2, is DAGVTQSPTHLIKTRGQQVTLRCSPKSGHDTVSWYQQALGQGPQFIFQYYEEEERQRGNFPDRFSGHQFPNYSSELNVNALLLGDSALYLCASSWDGELFFGEGSRLTVL.

A word on this clonotype: A read error may explain this, as a much larger clone is one base away. The J gene is TRBJ2-5, the V gene TRBV20-1; 10 bases are shared with TRBD1. The CDR3 is 14 residues long. Germline V gene data show CDR1 as DFQATT and CDR2 as SNEGSKA (reference sequence). After removal of 3 bases from V and 5 bases from J, the junction contained 6 bases not matched to a gene. The CDR3 DNA follows: TGCAGTGCTAGCTGGACAGGGGGGGAGGAGACCCAGTACTTC. It is translated as CSASWTGGEETQYF.

The sample holds many counts of this clonotype. J is TRBJ2-1 and V is TRBV7-9; no firm D call. Germline lookup yields CDR1 SEHNR and CDR2 FQNEAQ (reference sequence). Trimming cost V 3 bases and J 6 bases, with 6 bases left between them. CDR3 length: 12 amino acids. The CDR3 DNA reads as TGTGCCAGCAGCTTGGTTCTCAATGAGCAGTTCTTC. It translates to CASSLVLNEQFF.

V is TRBV6-2 or TRBV6-3 and J is TRBJ2-1, with a tentative D call TRBD2 (7 bases). V lost 5 bases and J lost 1, with 18 bases in between. The CDR3 loop spans 17 amino acids. CDR1 and CDR2 (germline): MNHEY, SVGEGT. The CDR3 spells CASSTPPGGFSYNEQFF. CDR3 coding DNA: TGTGCCAGCAGTACACCCCCGGGGGGCTTTTCCTACAATGAGCAGTTCTTC.

The V call is TRBV6-2 or TRBV6-3, the J call TRBJ1-1; 9 nucleotides agree with TRBD1. Germline V gene data show CDR1 as MNHEY and CDR2 as SVGEGT. CDR3 length equals 15 residues. The V gene end was trimmed by 6 bases and the J gene end by 4 bases; junction bases not matched to a gene: 9. The CDR3 spells CASRITGQGFTEAFF. The CDR3, as DNA: TGTGCCAGCAGAATCACGGGACAGGGCTTCACTGAAGCTTTCTTT.

The J gene is TRBJ1-2, the V gene TRBV29-1, with 11 bases that match TRBD1. The CDR3 loop spans 14 amino acids. V gave up 3 bases and J gave up 4 bases; unmatched junction bases: 4. Germline CDR1 is SQVTM and CDR2 is ANQGSEA. The chain's CDR3 is CSVEDRGRVYGYTF. CDR3 in DNA: TGCAGCGTTGAGGACAGGGGGCGCGTCTATGGCTACACCTTC.

J is TRBJ2-2 and V is TRBV12-3 or TRBV12-4, with 7 bases lining up with TRBD1. The CDR3 spans 16 residues. V shed 2 bases and J 3 bases; nucleotides not matched to a gene: 6. For the CDR3, the DNA is TGTGCCAGCAGTTTATCGACAGGGCACGACACCGGGGAGCTGTTTTTT. This codes for CASSLSTGHDTGELFF.

About this clonotype itself: One end of the junction is discordant with germline, which a read error may explain. The chain uses TRBV27 and TRBJ2-2; 10 bases align to TRBD2. CDR3 size: 17 residues. Germline CDR1 and CDR2: MNHEY and SMNVEV (reference sequence). CDR3 amino acids: CASSSPTSGANTRELFF. The DNA of the CDR3 is TGTGCCAGCAGTTCACCAACTAGCGGGGCTAACACCAGGGAGCTGTTTTTT.

The chain couples TRBV4-3 to TRBJ1-1; D is possibly TRBD1 (5 bases). The V gene's germline CDR1 is LGHNA and CDR2 YSLEER. Trimming removed 3 bases from V and 1 base from J, with 18 bases in between. The CDR3 sequence is 17 residues long. The CDR3 bases are TGCGCCAGCAGCCAGGATCCCTGGGGGTTAACGAACACTGAAGCTTTCTTT. Encoded protein: CASSQDPWGLTNTEAFF.

This clonotype has only a few counts. The chain recombines TRBV10-3 with TRBJ2-3; TRBD2 aligns across 14 bases. Per germline, CDR1 ENHRY and CDR2 SYGVKD. With 9 bases clipped from V and 4 bases from J, the junction kept 6 bases outside the gene matches. CDR3 size: 15 residues. The CDR3 DNA is TGTGCCATACCCGGGACTAGCGGGGGTTCAGATACGCAGTATTTT. The encoded protein is CAIPGTSGGSDTQYF.

A few counts support this clonotype. The chain couples TRBV2 to TRBJ2-1; 7 bases match TRBD2. The V gene end was trimmed by 2 bases and the J gene end by 0 bases; junction bases not matched to a gene: 4. The CDR3 spans 16 residues. Germline V gene data show CDR1 as SNHLY and CDR2 as FYNNEI. CDR3 bases: TGTGCCAGCAGTGAAACAGCGGGGCTCTCCTACAATGAGCAGTTCTTC. It yields the protein CASSETAGLSYNEQFF.

This clonotype occurred a few times. The chain joins TRBV27 to TRBJ1-5; D is possibly TRBD1 (5 bases). The CDR3 loop spans 19 amino acids. The V and J ends lost 5 bases and 0 bases respectively, with 23 bases between them. Germline CDR1 reads MNHEY; CDR2 reads SMNVEV (reference sequence). The CDR3 loop reads CASSASPGRLDYSNQPQHF. DNA of the CDR3: TGTGCCAGCAGTGCTAGCCCGGGACGGCTTGATTATAGCAATCAGCCCCAGCATTTT.

This clonotype was recorded many times. The chain links TRBV25-1 to TRBJ1-2; 8 bases align to TRBD1. With 9 bases clipped from V and 5 bases from J, the junction kept 8 bases outside the gene matches. Germline assignment: CDR1 MGHDK and CDR2 SYGVNS. The length of the CDR3 is 13 residues. DNA of the CDR3: TGTGCCAGTATGGACAGGGAGGTGTATGGCTACACCTTC. Protein product: CASMDREVYGYTF.

Notes on this clonotype: The junction does not match germline at one end; this may be a read error. V and J are TRBV27 and TRBJ2-7, with TRBD1 matching over 7 bases. Germline V gene sequence: CDR1 MNHEY, CDR2 SMNVEV (reference sequence). The CDR3 extends over 12 amino acids. Written as DNA, the CDR3 is TGTGCCAGCAGTCCAACAGGGGACGAGCAGTGCTTC. Translated: CASSPTGDEQCF.

The chain employs TRBV4-1 and TRBJ1-4, with D uncertain. This CDR3 region has 16 residues. Germline values: CDR1 MGHRA, CDR2 YSYEKL. V gave up 8 bases and J gave up 4 bases, with 20 bases separating them. The CDR3 protein is CASATSRGEGNEKLFF. The CDR3 DNA sequence: TGCGCCAGCGCGACTAGTCGGGGAGAGGGTAATGAAAAACTGTTTTTT.